This T cell receptor beta chain was profiled in a study of OX40 agonist ivuxolimab in advanced cancers. Study information: Aged about 20 to 80 with a mean of approximately 60 years, they were about 83% male.

As concerns this clone: Its target is unknown.

Here immunoSEQ multiplex PCR was the method, and the copy in TCRdb shows in-frame clones only, minus some. The sample lists around 71,000 clones, around 86% occurring once. General study results and limits: Dosing at 0.1 to 3.0 mg/kg was accompanied by clonal expansion of CD4+ and CD8+ blood T cells by week 6.

The V and J ends lost 11 bases and 5 bases respectively, with 15 bases between them. Germline V gives CDR1 MGHDK, CDR2 SYGVNS. The CDR3 totals 12 residues. Anyone with autoimmune disease history or systemic immunosuppression was excluded. This TCR came from an adult with an advanced solid tumor such as melanoma, head and neck, liver or kidney cancer. The J gene is TRBJ2-5, the V gene TRBV25-1; tentatively, D is TRBD1 or TRBD2 (5 bases each). Specimen: CD4+ or CD8+ T cells sorted from blood, collected in a trial of the OX40 agonist ivuxolimab. CDR3 DNA: TGTGCCTCGGCAGGGACCGTGGAGACCCAGTACTTC. The encoded protein is CASAGTVETQYF.